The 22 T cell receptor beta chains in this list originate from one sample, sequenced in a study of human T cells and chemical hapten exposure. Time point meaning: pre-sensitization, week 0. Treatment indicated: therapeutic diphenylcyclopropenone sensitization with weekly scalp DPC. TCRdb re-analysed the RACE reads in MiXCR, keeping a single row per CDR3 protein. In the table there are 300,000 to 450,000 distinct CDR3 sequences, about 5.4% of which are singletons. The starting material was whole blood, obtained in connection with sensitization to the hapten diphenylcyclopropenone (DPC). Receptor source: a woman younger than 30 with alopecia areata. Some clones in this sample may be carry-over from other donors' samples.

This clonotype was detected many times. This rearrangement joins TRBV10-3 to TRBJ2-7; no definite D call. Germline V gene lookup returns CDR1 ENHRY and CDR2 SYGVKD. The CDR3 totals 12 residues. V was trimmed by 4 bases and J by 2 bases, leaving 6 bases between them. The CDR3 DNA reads TGTGCCATCAGTGGAAGCACCTACGAGCAGTACTTC. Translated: CAISGSTYEQYF.

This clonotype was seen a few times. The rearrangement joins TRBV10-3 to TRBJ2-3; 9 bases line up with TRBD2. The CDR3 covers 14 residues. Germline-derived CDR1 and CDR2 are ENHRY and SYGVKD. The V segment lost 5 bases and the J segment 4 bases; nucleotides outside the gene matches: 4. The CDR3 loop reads CAISPGLAADTQYF. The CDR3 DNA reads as TGTGCCATCAGTCCGGGACTAGCAGCAGATACGCAGTATTTT.

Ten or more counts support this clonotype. This CDR3 is CASSEAWGTASGAQYF. The CDR3 DNA is TGTGCCAGCAGTGAAGCGTGGGGGACTGCGTCGGGAGCGCAGTATTTT. The gene calls are TRBV6-1 and TRBJ2-3; D is perhaps TRBD2 (6 bases). V was pared by 0 bases and J by 10 bases, with 20 bases between. Germline CDR1 is MNHNS and CDR2 is SASEGT. This CDR3 contains 16 residues.

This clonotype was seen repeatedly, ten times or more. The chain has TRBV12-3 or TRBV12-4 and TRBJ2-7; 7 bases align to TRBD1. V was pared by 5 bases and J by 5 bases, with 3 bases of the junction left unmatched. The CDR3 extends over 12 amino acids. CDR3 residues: CASSKQGNEQYF. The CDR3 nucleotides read TGTGCCAGCAGTAAACAGGGGAACGAGCAGTACTTC.

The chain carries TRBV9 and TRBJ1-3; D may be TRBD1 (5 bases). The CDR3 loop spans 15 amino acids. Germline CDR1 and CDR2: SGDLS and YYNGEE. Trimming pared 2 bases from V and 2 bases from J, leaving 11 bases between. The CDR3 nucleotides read TGTGCCAGCAGCGTTGGGGGGATCCCTGGAAACACCATATATTTT. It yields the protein CASSVGGIPGNTIYF.

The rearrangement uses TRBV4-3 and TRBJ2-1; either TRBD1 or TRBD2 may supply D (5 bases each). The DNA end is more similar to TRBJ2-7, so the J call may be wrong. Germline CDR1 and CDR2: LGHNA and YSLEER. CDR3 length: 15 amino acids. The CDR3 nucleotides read TGCGCCAGCAGCCAAGGAACGGGGAAGGACAATGAGCAGTACTTC. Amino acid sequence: CASSQGTGKDNEQYF.

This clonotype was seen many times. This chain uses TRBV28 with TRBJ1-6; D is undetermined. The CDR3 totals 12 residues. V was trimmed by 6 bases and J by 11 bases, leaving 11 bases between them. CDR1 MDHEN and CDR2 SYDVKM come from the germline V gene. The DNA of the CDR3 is TGTGCCAGCAGCCTCGAAAAGGCACCCCTCCACTTT. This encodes CASSLEKAPLHF. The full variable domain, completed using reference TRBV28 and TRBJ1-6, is DVKVTQSSRYLVKRTGEKVFLECVQDMDHENMFWYRQDPGLGLRLIYFSYDVKMKEKGDIPEGYSVSREKKERFSLILESASTNQTSMYLCASSLEKAPLHFGNGTRLTVT.

The CDR3, as DNA: TGTGCCAGCAGCCCCAGACGGGGGGCGAGCAATCAGCCCCAGCATTTT. Its translation is CASSPRRGASNQPQHF. The J gene is TRBJ1-5, the V gene TRBV27, with D maybe TRBD1 (6 bases). Trimming removed 6 bases at V and 1 base at J, with 16 bases between. This CDR3 spans 16 amino acids. Germline loops: CDR1 MNHEY, CDR2 SMNVEV (reference sequence).

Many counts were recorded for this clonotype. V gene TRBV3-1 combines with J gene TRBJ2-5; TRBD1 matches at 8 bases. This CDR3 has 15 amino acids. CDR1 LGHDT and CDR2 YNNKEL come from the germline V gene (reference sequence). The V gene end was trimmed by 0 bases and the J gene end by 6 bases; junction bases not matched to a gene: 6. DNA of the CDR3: TGTGCCAGCAGCCAAGATAGACAGGGGCAACAGACCCAGTACTTC. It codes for CASSQDRQGQQTQYF.

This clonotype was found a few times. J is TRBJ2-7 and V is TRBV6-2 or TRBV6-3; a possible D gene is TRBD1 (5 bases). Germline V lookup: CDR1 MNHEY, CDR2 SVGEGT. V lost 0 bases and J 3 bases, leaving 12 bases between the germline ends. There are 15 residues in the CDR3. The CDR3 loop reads CASSYSDDSYYEQYF. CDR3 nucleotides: TGTGCCAGCAGTTACTCGGATGACAGCTACTACGAGCAGTACTTC.

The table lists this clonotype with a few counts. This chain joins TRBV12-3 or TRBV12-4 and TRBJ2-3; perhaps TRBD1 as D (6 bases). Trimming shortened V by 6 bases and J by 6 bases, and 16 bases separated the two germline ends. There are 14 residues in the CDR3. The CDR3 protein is CASSRGQPPDTQYF. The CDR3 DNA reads TGTGCCAGCAGCCGAGGACAGCCTCCGGATACGCAGTATTTT.

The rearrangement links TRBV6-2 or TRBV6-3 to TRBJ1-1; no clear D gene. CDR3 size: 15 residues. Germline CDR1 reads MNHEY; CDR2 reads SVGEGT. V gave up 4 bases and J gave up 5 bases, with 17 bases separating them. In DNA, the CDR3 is TGTGCCAGCAGTTTTTCGACGGGTTACGGGACTGAAGCTTTCTTT. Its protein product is CASSFSTGYGTEAFF.

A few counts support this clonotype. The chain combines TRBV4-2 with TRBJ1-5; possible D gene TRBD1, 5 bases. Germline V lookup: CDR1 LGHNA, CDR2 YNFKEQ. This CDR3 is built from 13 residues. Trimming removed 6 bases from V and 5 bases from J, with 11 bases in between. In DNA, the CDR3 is TGTGCCAGCAGGGGGGGAGGGGATCAGCCCCAGCATTTT. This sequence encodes CASRGGGDQPQHF.

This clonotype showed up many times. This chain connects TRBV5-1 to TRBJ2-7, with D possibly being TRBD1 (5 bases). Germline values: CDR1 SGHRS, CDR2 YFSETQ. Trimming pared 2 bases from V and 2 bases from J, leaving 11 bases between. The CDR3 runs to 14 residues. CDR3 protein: CASSFGQGTYEQYF. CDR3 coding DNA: TGCGCCAGCAGCTTCGGGCAGGGAACCTACGAGCAGTACTTC.

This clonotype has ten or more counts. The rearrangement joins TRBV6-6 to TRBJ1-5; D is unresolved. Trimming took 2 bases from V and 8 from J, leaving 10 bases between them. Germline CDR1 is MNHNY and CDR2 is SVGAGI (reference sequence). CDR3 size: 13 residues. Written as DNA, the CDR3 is TGTGCCAGCAGTTACGGGGAATTGGAGCCCCAGCATTTT. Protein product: CASSYGELEPQHF.

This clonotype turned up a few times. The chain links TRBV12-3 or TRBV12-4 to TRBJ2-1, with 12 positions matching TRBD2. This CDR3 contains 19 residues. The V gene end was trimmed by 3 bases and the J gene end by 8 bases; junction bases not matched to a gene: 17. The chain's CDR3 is CASSFFYRGLAGRRDEQFF. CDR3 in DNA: TGTGCCAGCAGTTTTTTCTACAGAGGACTAGCGGGGAGAAGGGATGAGCAGTTCTTC.

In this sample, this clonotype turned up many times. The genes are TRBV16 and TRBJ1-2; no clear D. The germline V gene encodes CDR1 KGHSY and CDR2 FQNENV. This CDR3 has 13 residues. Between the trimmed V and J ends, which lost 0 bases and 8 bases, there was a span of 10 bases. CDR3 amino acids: CASSQSSFGGYTF. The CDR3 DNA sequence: TGTGCCAGCAGCCAATCCTCCTTTGGAGGCTACACCTTC.

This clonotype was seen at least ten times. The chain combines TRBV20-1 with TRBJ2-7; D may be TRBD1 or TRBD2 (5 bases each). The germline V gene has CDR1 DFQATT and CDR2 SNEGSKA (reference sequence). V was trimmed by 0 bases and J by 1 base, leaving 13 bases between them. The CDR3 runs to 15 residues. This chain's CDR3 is CSARDLGTASYEQYF. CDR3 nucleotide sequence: TGCAGTGCTAGAGATCTAGGGACCGCTTCCTACGAGCAGTACTTC.

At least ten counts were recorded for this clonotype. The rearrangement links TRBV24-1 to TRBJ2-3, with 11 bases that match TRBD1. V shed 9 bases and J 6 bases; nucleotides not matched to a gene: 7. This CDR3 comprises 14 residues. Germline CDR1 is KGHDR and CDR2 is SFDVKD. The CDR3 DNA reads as TGTGCCACCGGCGGGACAGGGGGTATGGATACGCAGTATTTT. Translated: CATGGTGGMDTQYF.

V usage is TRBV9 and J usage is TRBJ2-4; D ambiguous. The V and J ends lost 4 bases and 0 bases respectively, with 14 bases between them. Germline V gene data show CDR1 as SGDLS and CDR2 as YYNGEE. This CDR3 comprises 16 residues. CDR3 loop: CASSPVPTVAKNIQYF. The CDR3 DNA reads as TGTGCCAGCAGCCCTGTCCCTACGGTAGCCAAAAACATTCAGTACTTC.

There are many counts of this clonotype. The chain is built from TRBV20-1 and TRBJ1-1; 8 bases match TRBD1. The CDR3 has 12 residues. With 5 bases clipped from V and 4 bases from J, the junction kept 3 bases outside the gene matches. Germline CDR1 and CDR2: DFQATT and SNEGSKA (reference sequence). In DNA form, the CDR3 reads TGCAGTGCTGGGACAGGATTCACTGAAGCTTTCTTT. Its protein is CSAGTGFTEAFF.

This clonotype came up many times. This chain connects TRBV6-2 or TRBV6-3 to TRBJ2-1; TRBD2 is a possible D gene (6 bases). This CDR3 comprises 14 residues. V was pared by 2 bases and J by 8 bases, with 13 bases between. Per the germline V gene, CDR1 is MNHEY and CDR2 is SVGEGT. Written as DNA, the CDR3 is TGTGCCAGCAGTTACAGGGTGGGGGGACATGAGCAGTTCTTC. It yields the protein CASSYRVGGHEQFF.